The clone carrying this T cell receptor (beta chain) was detected a few times. Template-switching 5'RACE yielded the TCR cDNA; a universal primer site and UMIs were added in the process. TCRdb re-called the 5' RACE reads with MiXCR, one entry per CDR3 protein. The data hold hundreds of thousands of distinct CDR3 sequences, with approximately 13% observed a single time. This record comes from a study of T cells after yellow fever vaccination. At the level of the study: Low-cell-number fractions underwent preparation using SMART-Seq v4 Ultra Low Input.

The CDR3 sequence is 17 residues long. V was clipped by 5 bases and J by 0 bases; unmatched bases: 9. The specimen comprised CD4+ T cells sorted from PBMCs, sampled 15 days after the yellow fever booster vaccination. V gene TRBV12-3 or TRBV12-4 combines with J gene TRBJ2-4; 8 bases map to TRBD1. The origin of this receptor is a young man who received the YFV17D yellow fever vaccine. CDR3 amino acids: CASSRPGQGLAKNIQYF. DNA of the CDR3: TGTGCCAGCAGTCGGCCTGGACAGGGCCTAGCCAAAAACATTCAGTACTTC.